These 3 T cell receptor beta chains originate from one sample sequenced in a study of cytomegalovirus exposure and HLA in healthy donors. Both 60 Vbeta primers and 13 Jbeta primers went into the PCR. Sequenced by immunoSEQ multiplex PCR; TCRdb stores in-frame clones only, minus some. The sample carries more than 95,000 clones, around 74% recorded once. Material for sequencing was PBMCs. These receptor sequences come from a woman aged 40 to 50 in good health and CMV-seropositive.

This clone was seen only a few times. V usage is TRBV5-5 and J usage is TRBJ1-2; 10 nucleotides line up with TRBD1. V shed 7 bases and J 8 bases; nucleotides not matched to a gene: 5. Germline values: CDR1 SGHKS, CDR2 YYEKEE (reference sequence). The CDR3 totals 12 residues. CDR3 region: CASGWTGGGYTF. DNA of the CDR3: TGTGCCAGCGGATGGACAGGGGGAGGCTACACCTTC.

This sequence joins TRBV2 and TRBJ2-7, with D perhaps matching TRBD2 (6 bases). This CDR3 contains 16 residues. Germline V gene data show CDR1 as SNHLY and CDR2 as FYNNEI. The V and J ends lost 9 bases and 3 bases respectively, with 24 bases between them. The CDR3 reads CASKGREFGEDYEQYF. CDR3 coding DNA: TGTGCCAGTAAGGGTCGGGAGTTCGGGGAGGACTACGAGCAGTACTTC.

This sequence joins TRBV28 and TRBJ2-3; 13 nucleotides line up with TRBD2. J gave up 4 bases and V 6 bases, and 16 bases lay outside the gene matches. Germline V gives CDR1 MDHEN, CDR2 SYDVKM. The CDR3 is 19 amino acids. The CDR3 region has the DNA TGTGCCAGCAGCAAAACCGCCGGGACTAGCGGGAAGGGACCAGATACGCAGTATTTT. Amino acid sequence: CASSKTAGTSGKGPDTQYF.